This T cell receptor (beta chain) appears in the sequencing data of a study of blood T cell repertoires in COVID-19. About the research overall: The samples span acute and convalescent COVID-19 from the United States, Italy and Spain. In each case, the material was cDNA or gDNA derived from T cells, B-cell-depleted T cells, or PBMCs.

Per the original methods: Reference gene primer amplification yielded estimated nucleated cell counts. Assay used: immunoSEQ multiplex PCR; TCRdb lists only in-frame clones, some missing. V and J calls and clone size come straight from that table; D and trimming were deduced from the DNA. Of more than 200,000 clones listed, approximately 79% are singletons. V lost 5 bases and J lost 2, with 10 bases in between. The CDR3 contains 14 residues. CDR1 is MDHEN, CDR2 SYDVKM, per germline. This clone was counted only a few times. The chain links TRBV28 to TRBJ1-3, with a weak D call TRBD1 (5 bases). The material sequenced was peripheral blood. The source is a woman aged 80 or over with active or convalescent COVID-19. In DNA, the CDR3 is TGTGCCAGCAGTGGGGCAGGGACTGGAAACACCATATATTTT. It specifies CASSGAGTGNTIYF.